Listed below are T cell receptor beta chains from one sample, sequenced in a study of cytomegalovirus exposure and HLA in healthy donors. Repertoires were generated with immunoSEQ multiplex PCR, while TCRdb's copy carries only in-frame clones and drops some. Of 150,000 to 200,000 clones in the sample, over 75% are singletons; the top ten hold 0.5%. The sequenced sample consisted of PBMCs. The origin of the receptors is a woman in her forties or fifties in good health and CMV-seronegative. CDR3s include the opening cysteine and the closing phenylalanine or tryptophan. A D gene is named only where the DNA matches it firmly. A row's size may be missing; if present it is once, few, many or a size class.

>TRBJ2-7|NA|NA|TRBV27
CASSLSGLHEQYF
TGTGCCAGCAGTTTATCGGGACTCCACGAGCAGTACTTC
>TRBJ1-3|NA|NA|TRBV4-3
CASSQDRQGPGNTIYF
TGCGCCAGCAGCCAAGATAGGCAGGGGCCGGGAAACACCATATATTTT
>TRBJ2-2|NA|once|TRBV7-9
CASSFYTGELFF
TGTGCCAGCAGCTTCTACACCGGGGAGCTGTTTTTT
>TRBJ1-2|NA|NA|TRBV4-1
CASSQFPGGYTF
TGCGCCAGCAGCCAGTTCCCCGGGGGCTACACCTTC
>TRBJ2-7|TRBD1|NA|TRBV18
CASSPGTGVYHEQYF
TGTGCCAGCTCACCGGGGACAGGGGTTTACCACGAGCAGTACTTC
>TRBJ2-5|NA|NA|TRBV5-1
CASSLESGGTQYF
TGCGCCAGCAGCTTGGAGTCAGGAGGGACCCAGTACTTC
>TRBJ2-7|TRBD2|NA|TRBV28
CASNSGILYEQYF
TGTGCCAGCAATAGCGGGATCCTCTACGAGCAGTACTTC
>TRBJ2-3|TRBD2|NA|TRBV5-1
CASSLSLAGRDTDTQYF
TGCGCCAGCAGCTTGTCTCTAGCGGGGAGAGACACAGATACGCAGTATTTT
>TRBJ1-2|NA|NA|TRBV30
CAWILIEGVSNYGYTF
TGTGCCTGGATTCTCATCGAGGGGGTCTCTAACTATGGCTACACCTTC
>TRBJ1-5|NA|NA|TRBV7-2
CASSLTPTARGSQHF
TGTGCCAGCAGCTTAACTCCGACGGCCCGGGGTAGCCAGCATTTT
>TRBJ2-7|NA|once|TRBV4-2
CASSQGWGGSGVYEQYF
TGTGCCAGCAGCCAAGGATGGGGGGGGTCAGGGGTCTACGAGCAGTACTTC
>TRBJ1-1|NA|NA|TRBV7-9
CASSLNRESSTEAFF
TGTGCCAGCAGTTTAAACAGGGAGTCAAGCACTGAAGCTTTCTTT
>TRBJ2-1|TRBD2|NA|TRBV27
CASSLHPQSTSEQSYNEQFF
TGTGCCAGCAGTCTTCACCCCCAGTCGACTAGCGAGCAGTCCTACAATGAGCAGTTCTTC
>TRBJ1-2|NA|NA|TRBV27
CASSVSPPEGPYGYTF
TGTGCCAGCAGTGTAAGCCCGCCCGAGGGTCCCTATGGCTACACCTTC
>TRBJ1-2|NA|NA|TRBV9
CASSSGANYGYTF
TGTGCCAGCAGCTCAGGGGCTAACTATGGCTACACCTTC
>TRBJ1-4|NA|NA|TRBV28
CASSLAQWGREKLFF
TGTGCCAGCAGTTTAGCCCAATGGGGGCGCGAAAAACTGTTTTTT
>TRBJ2-3|NA|NA|TRBV7-9
CASSSTSTHNTQYF
TGTGCCAGCAGCTCGACTAGTACCCATAATACGCAGTATTTT
>TRBJ2-3|TRBD2|NA|TRBV2
CASSVETSTSDTQYF
TGTGCCAGCAGTGTAGAGACTAGCACATCAGATACGCAGTATTTT
>TRBJ1-5|NA|NA|TRBV6-1
CASREQQGFQPQHF
TGTGCCAGCAGGGAACAACAGGGTTTTCAGCCCCAGCATTTT
>TRBJ1-4|NA|NA|TRBV7-9
CASSLGPGNNEKLFF
TGTGCCAGCAGCTTAGGACCGGGGAACAATGAAAAACTGTTTTTT
>TRBJ1-5|NA|NA|TRBV28
CASSPLRGGDQPQHF
TGTGCCAGCAGTCCGCTTAGGGGGGGCGATCAGCCCCAGCATTTT
>TRBJ2-1|NA|NA|TRBV14
CASSQIIARGFDEQFF
TGTGCCAGCAGCCAGATAATAGCGAGAGGCTTTGATGAGCAGTTCTTC
>TRBJ2-7|NA|NA|TRBV28
CASSFDNTYEQYF
TGTGCCAGCAGTTTTGACAACACCTACGAGCAGTACTTC
>TRBJ1-4|NA|NA|TRBV6-5
CASSYSAGRYEKLFF
TGTGCCAGCAGTTACTCTGCGGGGAGGTATGAAAAACTGTTTTTT
>TRBJ2-7|NA|NA|TRBV6-5
CASRPGTFLEEQYF
TGTGCCAGCAGACCCGGGACATTCCTGGAGGAGCAGTACTTC
>TRBJ1-3|NA|NA|TRBV15
CATSRGRNNRDTIYF
TGTGCCACCAGCAGAGGGAGAAATAACCGGGACACCATATATTTT
>TRBJ1-5|NA|few|TRBV28
CAAMTAFEQPQHF
TGTGCCGCCATGACAGCATTCGAGCAGCCCCAGCATTTT
>TRBJ1-4|NA|NA|TRBV7-7
CASSSGMRPEKLFF
TGTGCTAGCAGCTCCGGTATGAGGCCTGAAAAACTGTTTTTT
>TRBJ2-5|NA|NA|TRBV6-6
CASSYPLGSEETQYF
TGTGCCAGCAGTTACCCCCTTGGGAGTGAGGAGACCCAGTACTTC
>TRBJ2-6|NA|NA|TRBV7-9
CASSSTGYGANVLTF
TGTGCCAGCAGCTCGACAGGATATGGGGCCAACGTCCTGACTTTC
>TRBJ1-2|NA|NA|TRBV19
CASSLGAGYTF
TGTGCCAGTAGTCTTGGGGCGGGCTACACCTTC
>TRBJ2-4|TRBD1|NA|TRBV28
CASRDPGGAKNIQYF
TGTGCCAGCAGAGATCCAGGGGGTGCCAAAAACATTCAGTACTTC
>TRBJ1-5|NA|NA|TRBV18
CASSPQGEGQPQHF
TGTGCCAGCTCACCACAGGGGGAGGGTCAGCCCCAGCATTTT
>TRBJ1-5|NA|NA|TRBV6-5
CASRKTESSNQPQHF
TGTGCCAGCAGAAAGACAGAAAGTAGCAATCAGCCCCAGCATTTT
>TRBJ1-5|NA|NA|TRBV5-1
CASSLRLTQSKGVNQPQHF
TGCGCCAGCAGCTTACGTCTTACCCAGAGTAAGGGGGTTAATCAGCCCCAGCATTTT
>TRBJ2-1|TRBD1|once|TRBV4-1
CASSGGTGGYNEQFF
TGCGCCAGCAGCGGCGGGACAGGGGGCTACAATGAGCAGTTCTTC
>TRBJ1-6|NA|NA|TRBV30
CAWSVLFATSNNSPLHF
TGTGCCTGGAGTGTACTTTTCGCAACCTCAAATAATTCACCCCTCCACTTT